The clone carrying this T cell receptor (beta chain) was recorded at least ten times. Its cognate antigen is unknown. The CDR3 runs to 13 residues. V was trimmed by 3 bases and J by 3 bases, leaving 8 bases between them. Germline assignment: CDR1 SEHNR and CDR2 FQNEAQ (reference sequence). The data were obtained in a study of regulatory T cells in long-lasting Graves disease. Study details: Patients met the persistent Graves' disease definition after over 5 years of antithyroid drugs with positive TSH receptor antibodies. The study, taken as a whole, reports: Relative to newly diagnosed Graves' patients, persistent ones had lower TCR diversity. Comparison showed that persistent patients shared more public clonotypes (about 2,800) than new patients (approximately 870).

The time point: persistent/refractory GD, antithyroid drugs over 5 years with positive TRAb. With RNA extracted from PBMCs as input, the TCR library was made. Those enrolled as patients came out of an endocrinology department in Xi'an, China. Relying on iRepertoire HTBI primers and Arm-PCR of CDR3 regions, the team built TCR beta libraries. Each CDR3 protein gets one entry after TCRdb re-called the multiplex PCR reads with MiXCR. The sample holds fewer than 450,000 distinct CDR3 sequences, 23% seen once. The sample here was peripheral blood mononuclear cells (PBMCs), taken when the disease was refractory, from a patient treated with antithyroid drugs. The clonotype originates from a female donor with Graves disease. This chain uses TRBV7-9 with TRBJ1-2; D ambiguous. DNA for the CDR3: TGTGCCAGCAGCTTCCAACAAGACTATGGCTACACCTTC. Translating gives CASSFQQDYGYTF.